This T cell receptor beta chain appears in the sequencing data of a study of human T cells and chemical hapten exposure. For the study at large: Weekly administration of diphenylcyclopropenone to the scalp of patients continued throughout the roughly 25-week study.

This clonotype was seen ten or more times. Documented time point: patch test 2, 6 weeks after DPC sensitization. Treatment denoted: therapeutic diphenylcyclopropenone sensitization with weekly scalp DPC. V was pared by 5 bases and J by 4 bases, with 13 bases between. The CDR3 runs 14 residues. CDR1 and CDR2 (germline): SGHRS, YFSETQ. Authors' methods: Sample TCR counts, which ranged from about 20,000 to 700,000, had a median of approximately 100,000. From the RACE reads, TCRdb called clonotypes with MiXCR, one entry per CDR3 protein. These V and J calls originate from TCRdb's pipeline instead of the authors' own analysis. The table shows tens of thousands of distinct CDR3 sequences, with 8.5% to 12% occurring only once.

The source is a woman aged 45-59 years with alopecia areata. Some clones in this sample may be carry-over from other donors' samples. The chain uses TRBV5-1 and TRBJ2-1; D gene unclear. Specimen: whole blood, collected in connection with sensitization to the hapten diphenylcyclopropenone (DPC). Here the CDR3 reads CASRYSENYNEQFF. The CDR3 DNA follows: TGCGCCAGCAGATATTCCGAAAATTACAATGAGCAGTTCTTC.